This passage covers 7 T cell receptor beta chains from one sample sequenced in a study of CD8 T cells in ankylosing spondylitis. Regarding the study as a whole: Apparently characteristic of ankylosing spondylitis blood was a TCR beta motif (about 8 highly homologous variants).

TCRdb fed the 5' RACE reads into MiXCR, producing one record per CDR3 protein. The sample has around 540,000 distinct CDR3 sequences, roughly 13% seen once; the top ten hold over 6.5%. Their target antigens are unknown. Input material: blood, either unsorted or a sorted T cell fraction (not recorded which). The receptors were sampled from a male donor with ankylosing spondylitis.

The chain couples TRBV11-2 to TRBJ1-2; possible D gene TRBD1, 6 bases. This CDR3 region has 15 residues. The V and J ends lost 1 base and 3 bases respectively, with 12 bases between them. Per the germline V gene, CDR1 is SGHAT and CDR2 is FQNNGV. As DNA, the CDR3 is TGTGCCAGCAGCTTAGGTCCAGGGGACTACTATGGCTACACCTTC. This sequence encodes CASSLGPGDYYGYTF.

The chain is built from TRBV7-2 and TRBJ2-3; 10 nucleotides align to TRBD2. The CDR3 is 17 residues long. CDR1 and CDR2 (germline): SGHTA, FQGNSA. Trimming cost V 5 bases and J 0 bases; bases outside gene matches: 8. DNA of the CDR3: TGTGCCAGCAGCATAGGACTAGCGGCCTCTAGCACAGATACGCAGTATTTT. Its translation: CASSIGLAASSTDTQYF. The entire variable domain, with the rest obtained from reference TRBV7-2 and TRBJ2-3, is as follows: GAGVSQSPSNKVTEKGKDVELRCDPISGHTALYWYRQSLGQGLEFLIYFQGNSAPDKSGLPSDRFSAERTGGSVSTLTIQRTQQEDSAVYLCASSIGLAASSTDTQYFGPGTRLTVL.

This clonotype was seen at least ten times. CDR3 in DNA: TGTGCCAGCAGCTTCTCCAGGGGGCATGGAAACACCATATATTTT. It encodes CASSFSRGHGNTIYF. The rearrangement links TRBV3-1 to TRBJ1-3; 8 positions match TRBD1. With V trimmed by 5 bases and J by 3 bases, 6 bases remained unmatched. The CDR3 is 15 residues long. Germline assignment: CDR1 LGHDT and CDR2 YNNKEL (reference sequence).

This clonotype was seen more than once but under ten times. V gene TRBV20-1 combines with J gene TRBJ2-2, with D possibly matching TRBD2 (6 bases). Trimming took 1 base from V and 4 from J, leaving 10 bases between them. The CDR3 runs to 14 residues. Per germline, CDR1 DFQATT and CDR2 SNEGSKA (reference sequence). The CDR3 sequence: CSARGGMITGELFF. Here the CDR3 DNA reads TGCAGTGCTAGAGGCGGGATGATCACCGGGGAGCTGTTTTTT.

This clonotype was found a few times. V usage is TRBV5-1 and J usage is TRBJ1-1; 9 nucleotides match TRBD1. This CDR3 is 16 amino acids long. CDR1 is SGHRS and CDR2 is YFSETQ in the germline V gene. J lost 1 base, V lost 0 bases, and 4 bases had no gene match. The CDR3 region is CASSLGQGGQNTEAFF. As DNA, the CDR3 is TGCGCCAGCAGCTTGGGACAGGGGGGACAGAACACTGAAGCTTTCTTT. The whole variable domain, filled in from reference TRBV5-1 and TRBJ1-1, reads KAGVTQTPRYLIKTRGQQVTLSCSPISGHRSVSWYQQTPGQGLQFLFEYFSETQRNKGNFPGRFSGRQFSNSRSEMNVSTLELGDSALYLCASSLGQGGQNTEAFFGQGTRLTVV.

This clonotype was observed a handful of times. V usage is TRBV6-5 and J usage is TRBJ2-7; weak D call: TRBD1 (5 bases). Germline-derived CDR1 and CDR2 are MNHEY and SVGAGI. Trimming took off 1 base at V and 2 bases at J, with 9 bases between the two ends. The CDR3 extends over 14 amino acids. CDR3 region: CASSYWGDTYEQYF. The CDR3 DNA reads TGTGCCAGCAGTTACTGGGGCGATACCTACGAGCAGTACTTC.

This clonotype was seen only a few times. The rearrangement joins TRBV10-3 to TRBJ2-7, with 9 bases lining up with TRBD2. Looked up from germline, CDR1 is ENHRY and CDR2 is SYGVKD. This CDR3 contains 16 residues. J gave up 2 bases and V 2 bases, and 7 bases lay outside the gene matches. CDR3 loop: CAISEPPGGRAYEQYF. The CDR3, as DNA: TGTGCCATCAGTGAGCCCCCCGGCGGGAGGGCCTACGAGCAGTACTTC.